This T cell receptor (beta chain) derives from a study of cytomegalovirus exposure and HLA in healthy donors. Study information: In a previous analysis, around 110 million unique TCR beta sequences were found from roughly 180 million T cells.

Germline CDR1 is SGHNT and CDR2 is YYREEE (reference sequence). This CDR3 region has 15 residues. The junction had 2 bases not matched to a gene; V was cut back by 0 bases and J by 4 bases. In the PCR, 60 Vbeta and 13 Jbeta primers were used. Assay: immunoSEQ multiplex PCR; the TCRdb copy retains only in-frame clones and omits some. Of 65,000 to 85,000 clones listed, more than 60% were seen once; the top ten hold roughly 3%. The clonotype originates from a man aged 50 to 59 in good health and CMV-seropositive. Material: PBMCs. The rearrangement joins TRBV5-4 to TRBJ2-1; 9 positions match TRBD2. This CDR3 is CASSLDAGGYNEQFF. For the CDR3, the DNA is TGTGCCAGCAGCTTGGACGCGGGAGGGTACAATGAGCAGTTCTTC.